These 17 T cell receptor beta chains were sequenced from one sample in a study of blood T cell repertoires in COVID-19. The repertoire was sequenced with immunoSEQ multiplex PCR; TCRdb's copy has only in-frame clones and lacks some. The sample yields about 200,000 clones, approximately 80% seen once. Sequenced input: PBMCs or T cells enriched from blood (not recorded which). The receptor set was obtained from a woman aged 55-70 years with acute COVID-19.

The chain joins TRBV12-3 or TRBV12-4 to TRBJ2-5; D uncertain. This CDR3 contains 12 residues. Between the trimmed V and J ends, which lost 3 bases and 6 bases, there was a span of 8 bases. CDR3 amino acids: CASSFRVQTQYF. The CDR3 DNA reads TGTGCCAGCAGTTTTCGGGTACAGACCCAGTACTTC.

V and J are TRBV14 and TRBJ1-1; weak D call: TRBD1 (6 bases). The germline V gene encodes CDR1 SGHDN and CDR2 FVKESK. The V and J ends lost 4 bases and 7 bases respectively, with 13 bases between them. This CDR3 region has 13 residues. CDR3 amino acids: CASSPLGGREAFF. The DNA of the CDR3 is TGTGCCAGCAGCCCACTGGGGGGGCGTGAAGCTTTCTTT.

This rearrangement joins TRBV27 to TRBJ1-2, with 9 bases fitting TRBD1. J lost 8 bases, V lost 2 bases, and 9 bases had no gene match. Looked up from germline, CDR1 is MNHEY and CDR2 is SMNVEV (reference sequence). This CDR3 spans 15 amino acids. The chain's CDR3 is CASSLMRDRDSGYTF. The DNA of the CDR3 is TGTGCCAGCAGTTTAATGCGGGACAGGGATTCCGGCTACACCTTC.

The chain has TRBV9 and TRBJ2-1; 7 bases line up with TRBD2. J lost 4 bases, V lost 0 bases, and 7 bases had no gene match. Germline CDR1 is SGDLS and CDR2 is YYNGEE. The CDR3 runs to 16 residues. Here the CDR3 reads CASSVAAPGRYNEQFF. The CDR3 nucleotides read TGTGCCAGCAGCGTAGCGGCGCCCGGGAGGTACAATGAGCAGTTCTTC.

The CDR3 loop is CASRPNRNYYGYTF. The CDR3, as DNA: TGTGCCAGCCGGCCGAACAGAAACTACTATGGCTACACCTTC. The V call is TRBV6-5, the J call TRBJ1-2; no reliable D call. The V and J ends lost 8 bases and 3 bases respectively, with 16 bases between them. This CDR3 has 14 residues. Germline values: CDR1 MNHEY, CDR2 SVGAGI.

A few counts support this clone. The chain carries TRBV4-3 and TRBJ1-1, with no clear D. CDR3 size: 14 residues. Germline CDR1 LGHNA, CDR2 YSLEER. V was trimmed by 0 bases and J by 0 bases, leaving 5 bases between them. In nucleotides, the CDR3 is TGCGCCAGCAGCCAAGAGTCGGTGAACACTGAAGCTTTCTTT. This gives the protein CASSQESVNTEAFF.

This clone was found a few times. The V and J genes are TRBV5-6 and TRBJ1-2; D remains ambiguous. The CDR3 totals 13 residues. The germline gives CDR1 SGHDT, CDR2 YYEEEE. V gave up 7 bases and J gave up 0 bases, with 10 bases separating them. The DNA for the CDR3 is TGTGCCAGCGCGGGCGGGACTAACTATGGCTACACCTTC. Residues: CASAGGTNYGYTF.

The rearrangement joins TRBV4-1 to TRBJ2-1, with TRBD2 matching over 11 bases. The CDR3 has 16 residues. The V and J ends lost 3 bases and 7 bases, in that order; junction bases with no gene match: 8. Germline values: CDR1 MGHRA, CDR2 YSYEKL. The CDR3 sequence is CASSQDQTSGVNEQFF. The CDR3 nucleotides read TGCGCCAGCAGCCAGGACCAGACTAGCGGGGTTAATGAGCAGTTCTTC.

CDR3 region: CATGGDLTGSGANVLTF. The DNA for the CDR3 is TGTGCCACCGGGGGGGACTTGACGGGGTCTGGGGCCAACGTCCTGACTTTC. This chain joins TRBV24-1 and TRBJ2-6, with 7 bases matching TRBD2. The CDR3 has 17 amino acids. The V segment lost 9 bases and the J segment 1 base; nucleotides outside the gene matches: 11. Germline V CDR1 and CDR2: KGHDR, SFDVKD.

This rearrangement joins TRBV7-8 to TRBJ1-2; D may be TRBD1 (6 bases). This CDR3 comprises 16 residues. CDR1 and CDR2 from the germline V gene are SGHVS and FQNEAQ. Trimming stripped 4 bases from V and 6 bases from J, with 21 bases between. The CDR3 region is CASSWPRRRGGDGYTF. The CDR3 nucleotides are TGTGCCAGCAGCTGGCCCCGGCGTAGGGGGGGGGATGGCTACACCTTC.

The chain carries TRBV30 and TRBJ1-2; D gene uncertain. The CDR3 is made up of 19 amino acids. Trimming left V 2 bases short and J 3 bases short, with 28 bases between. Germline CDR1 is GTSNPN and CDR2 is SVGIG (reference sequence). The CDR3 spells CAWSWLDLGIGRLDYGYTF. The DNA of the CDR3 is TGTGCCTGGAGTTGGTTGGATTTAGGTATTGGGAGGTTGGACTATGGCTACACCTTC.

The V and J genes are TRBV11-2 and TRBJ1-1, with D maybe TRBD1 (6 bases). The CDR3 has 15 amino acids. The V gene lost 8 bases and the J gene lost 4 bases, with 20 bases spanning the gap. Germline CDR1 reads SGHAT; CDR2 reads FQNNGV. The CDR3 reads CASGRGEQGPTEAFF. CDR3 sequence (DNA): TGTGCCAGCGGACGGGGTGAACAGGGACCCACTGAAGCTTTCTTT.

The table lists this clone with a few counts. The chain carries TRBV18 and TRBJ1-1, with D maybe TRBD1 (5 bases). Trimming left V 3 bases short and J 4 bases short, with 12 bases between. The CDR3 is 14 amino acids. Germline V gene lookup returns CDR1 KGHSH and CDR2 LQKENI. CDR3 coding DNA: TGTGCCAGCTCACCGGGGGTGGGAGGCACTGAAGCTTTCTTT. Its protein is CASSPGVGGTEAFF.

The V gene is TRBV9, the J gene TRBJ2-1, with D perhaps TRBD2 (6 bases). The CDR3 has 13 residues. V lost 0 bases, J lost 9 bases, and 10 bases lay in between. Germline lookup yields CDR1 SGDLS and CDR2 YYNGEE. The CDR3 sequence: CASSVGPEGEQFF. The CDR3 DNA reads TGTGCCAGCAGCGTAGGCCCGGAGGGTGAGCAGTTCTTC.

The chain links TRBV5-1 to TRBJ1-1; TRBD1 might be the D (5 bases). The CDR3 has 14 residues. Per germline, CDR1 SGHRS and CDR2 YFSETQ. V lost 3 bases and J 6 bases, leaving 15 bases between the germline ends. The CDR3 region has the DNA TGCGCCAGCAGCTCAGACAGAGCTGTCTCTGAAGCTTTCTTT. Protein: CASSSDRAVSEAFF.

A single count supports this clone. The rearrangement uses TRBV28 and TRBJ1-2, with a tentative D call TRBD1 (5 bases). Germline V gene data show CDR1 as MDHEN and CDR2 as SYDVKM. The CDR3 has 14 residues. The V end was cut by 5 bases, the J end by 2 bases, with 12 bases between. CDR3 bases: TGTGCCAGCAGTCAGGAGGGACCCAACTATGGCTACACCTTC. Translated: CASSQEGPNYGYTF.

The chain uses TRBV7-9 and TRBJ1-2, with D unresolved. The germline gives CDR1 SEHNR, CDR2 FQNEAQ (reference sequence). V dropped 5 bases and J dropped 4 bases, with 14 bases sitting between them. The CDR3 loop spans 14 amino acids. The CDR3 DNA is TGTGCCAGCAGCCACCCGAAGGCAGGCTATGGCTACACCTTC. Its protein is CASSHPKAGYGYTF.